A selection of T cell receptor beta chains follows, all from one sample in a study of blood T cell repertoires in COVID-19. The protocol was immunoSEQ multiplex PCR, while the TCRdb copy is restricted to in-frame clones and leaves out a portion. The sample includes about 74,000 clones, 90% of them seen just once. The sample was peripheral blood. These receptor sequences come from a human donor in a cohort sampled during active COVID-19. The CDR3 runs from the conserved cysteine through the conserved F or W. A D gene is named only where the DNA matches it firmly. The size field is filled for only some rows; it gives once, few, many or a size class.

abundance: -; j_gene: TRBJ2-7; d_gene: TRBD2; v_gene: TRBV27; CDR3aa: CASSLSRLAGGLGYEQYF; CDR3nt: TGTGCCAGCAGTTTATCGAGGCTAGCGGGAGGGCTTGGCTACGAGCAGTACTTC
abundance: -; j_gene: TRBJ2-1; d_gene: -; v_gene: TRBV7-2; CDR3aa: CASSDWASVGNEQFF; CDR3nt: TGTGCCAGCAGCGATTGGGCTAGCGTCGGCAATGAGCAGTTCTTC
abundance: -; j_gene: TRBJ1-4; d_gene: -; v_gene: TRBV19; CDR3aa: CASSIVGATNEKLFF; CDR3nt: TGTGCCAGTAGTATTGTGGGGGCCACTAATGAAAAACTGTTTTTT
abundance: -; j_gene: TRBJ2-5; d_gene: -; v_gene: TRBV27; CDR3aa: CASSLRGSETQYF; CDR3nt: TGTGCCAGCAGTTTGCGGGGTTCGGAGACCCAGTACTTC
abundance: -; j_gene: TRBJ1-2; d_gene: -; v_gene: TRBV9; CDR3aa: CASSSRGGADYGYTF; CDR3nt: TGTGCCAGCTCCAGTCGCGGGGGGGCGGACTATGGCTACACCTTC
abundance: -; j_gene: TRBJ1-5; d_gene: -; v_gene: TRBV3-1/TRBV3-2; CDR3aa: CASSYGGTQPQHF; CDR3nt: TGTGCCAGCAGCTACGGAGGGACTCAGCCCCAGCATTTT
abundance: -; j_gene: TRBJ2-5; d_gene: -; v_gene: TRBV28; CDR3aa: CASSSQGYQETQYF; CDR3nt: TGTGCCAGCAGTTCCCAGGGATACCAAGAGACCCAGTACTTC
abundance: -; j_gene: TRBJ2-2; d_gene: TRBD1; v_gene: TRBV4-1; CDR3aa: CASSQDAVRQGIFTGELFF; CDR3nt: TGCGCCAGCAGCCAAGATGCAGTACGACAGGGGATCTTCACCGGGGAGCTGTTTTTT
abundance: -; j_gene: TRBJ2-3; d_gene: -; v_gene: TRBV5-1; CDR3aa: CASSRVGQSTDTQYF; CDR3nt: TGCGCCAGCAGCCGAGTAGGACAATCCACAGATACGCAGTATTTT
abundance: -; j_gene: TRBJ2-2; d_gene: TRBD2; v_gene: TRBV9; CDR3aa: CASSARPSGTRDTGELFF; CDR3nt: TGTGCCAGCAGCGCCCGCCCATCCGGGACTAGGGACACCGGGGAGCTGTTTTTT
abundance: -; j_gene: TRBJ1-2; d_gene: TRBD1; v_gene: TRBV28; CDR3aa: CASSRGTGGPANYGYTF; CDR3nt: TGTGCCAGCAGCCGAGGGACAGGGGGCCCCGCTAACTATGGCTACACCTTC
abundance: -; j_gene: TRBJ2-7; d_gene: TRBD2; v_gene: TRBV5-5; CDR3aa: CASSLGTSGRYDEQYF; CDR3nt: TGTGCCAGCAGCCTAGGGACTAGCGGGAGGTATGACGAGCAGTACTTC
abundance: -; j_gene: TRBJ2-3; d_gene: -; v_gene: TRBV7-9; CDR3aa: CASSQVRDTQYF; CDR3nt: TGTGCCAGCAGCCAGGTTAGGGATACGCAGTATTTT
abundance: once; j_gene: TRBJ1-4; d_gene: -; v_gene: TRBV7-2; CDR3aa: CASSLSTNEKLFF; CDR3nt: TGTGCCAGCAGCCTCTCAACTAATGAAAAACTGTTTTTT
abundance: -; j_gene: TRBJ2-7; d_gene: TRBD2; v_gene: TRBV6-5; CDR3aa: CASSYSREGHEQYF; CDR3nt: TGTGCCAGCAGTTACTCGCGGGAGGGCCACGAGCAGTACTTC
abundance: -; j_gene: TRBJ1-1; d_gene: TRBD1; v_gene: TRBV19; CDR3aa: CASSMDREAEAFF; CDR3nt: TGTGCCAGTAGTATGGACAGGGAGGCTGAAGCTTTCTTT
abundance: few; j_gene: TRBJ2-5; d_gene: TRBD2; v_gene: TRBV27; CDR3aa: CASSSPRAGLETQYF; CDR3nt: TGTGCCAGCAGTTCCCCTCGAGCGGGACTAGAGACCCAGTACTTC
abundance: once; j_gene: TRBJ2-7; d_gene: TRBD1; v_gene: TRBV19; CDR3aa: CASSMDRDEQYF; CDR3nt: TGTGCCAGTAGTATGGACAGGGACGAGCAGTACTTC
abundance: few; j_gene: TRBJ1-6; d_gene: -; v_gene: TRBV30; CDR3aa: CAWGLGLGPQADSPLHF; CDR3nt: TGTGCCTGGGGCCTCGGATTAGGCCCCCAAGCGGATTCACCCCTCCACTTT
abundance: -; j_gene: TRBJ1-2; d_gene: TRBD1; v_gene: TRBV4-3; CDR3aa: CASSQGISTGNYGYTF; CDR3nt: TGCGCCAGCAGCCAAGGGATATCGACAGGGAACTATGGCTACACCTTC
abundance: -; j_gene: TRBJ2-1; d_gene: TRBD2; v_gene: TRBV11-3; CDR3aa: CASSLGGRGNEQFF; CDR3nt: TGTGCCAGCAGCTTGGGCGGGAGGGGGAATGAGCAGTTCTTC
abundance: -; j_gene: TRBJ2-5; d_gene: TRBD1; v_gene: TRBV7-8; CDR3aa: CASSMDRVGTQYF; CDR3nt: TGTGCCAGCAGCATGGACAGGGTAGGGACCCAGTACTTC
abundance: -; j_gene: TRBJ1-1; d_gene: -; v_gene: TRBV7-2; CDR3aa: CASSLVADTNTEAFF; CDR3nt: TGTGCCAGCAGCTTAGTGGCGGACACGAACACTGAAGCTTTCTTT
abundance: -; j_gene: TRBJ2-5; d_gene: TRBD2; v_gene: TRBV27; CDR3aa: CASSGPSGSLETQYF; CDR3nt: TGTGCCAGCAGCGGTCCCAGCGGGAGCTTGGAGACCCAGTACTTC
abundance: -; j_gene: TRBJ2-7; d_gene: -; v_gene: TRBV7-9; CDR3aa: CASSLPRDGAERLYEQYF; CDR3nt: TGTGCCAGCAGCTTACCCAGGGATGGTGCGGAGCGTCTCTACGAGCAGTACTTC
abundance: -; j_gene: TRBJ1-1; d_gene: TRBD1; v_gene: TRBV28; CDR3aa: CASSLTGGFITEAFF; CDR3nt: TGTGCCAGCAGTTTAACAGGGGGCTTTATCACTGAAGCTTTCTTT
abundance: -; j_gene: TRBJ2-3; d_gene: TRBD2; v_gene: TRBV9; CDR3aa: CASSVTGTSGFTDTQYF; CDR3nt: TGTGCCAGCAGCGTAACCGGGACTAGCGGCTTCACAGATACGCAGTATTTT
abundance: once; j_gene: TRBJ2-2; d_gene: TRBD1; v_gene: TRBV10-3; CDR3aa: CAISDRTGVGRSTGELFF; CDR3nt: TGTGCCATCAGTGATCGGACAGGGGTAGGGCGGAGCACCGGGGAGCTGTTTTTT
abundance: -; j_gene: TRBJ2-3; d_gene: TRBD2; v_gene: TRBV29-1; CDR3aa: CSVRLAGFTDTQYF; CDR3nt: TGCAGCGTTAGACTAGCGGGTTTCACAGATACGCAGTATTTT
abundance: -; j_gene: TRBJ1-5; d_gene: TRBD1; v_gene: TRBV19; CDR3aa: CASSRRDRVARNQPQHF; CDR3nt: TGTGCCAGTAGTCGCCGGGACAGGGTAGCCCGCAATCAGCCCCAGCATTTT
abundance: once; j_gene: TRBJ2-2; d_gene: -; v_gene: TRBV24-1; CDR3aa: CATSGWGRSANTGELFF; CDR3nt: TGTGCCACCAGTGGGTGGGGCAGGAGCGCGAACACCGGGGAGCTGTTTTTT
abundance: -; j_gene: TRBJ1-3; d_gene: -; v_gene: TRBV4-3; CDR3aa: CASSQGRGSGNTIYF; CDR3nt: TGCGCCAGCAGCCAAGGCAGGGGCTCTGGAAACACCATATATTTT
abundance: once; j_gene: TRBJ2-7; d_gene: TRBD2; v_gene: TRBV9; CDR3aa: CASSLSGIGEQYF; CDR3nt: TGTGCCAGCAGCCTTAGCGGGATCGGCGAGCAGTACTTC
abundance: -; j_gene: TRBJ2-2; d_gene: -; v_gene: TRBV11-3; CDR3aa: CASSSTRAGELFF; CDR3nt: TGTGCCAGCAGCTCAACTAGAGCCGGGGAGCTGTTTTTT
abundance: -; j_gene: TRBJ2-1; d_gene: TRBD2; v_gene: TRBV19; CDR3aa: CASSIDLAGGRDEQFF; CDR3nt: TGTGCCAGTAGTATAGACTTAGCGGGAGGCCGCGATGAGCAGTTCTTC
abundance: -; j_gene: TRBJ2-2; d_gene: TRBD2; v_gene: TRBV19; CDR3aa: CASSAAGGRITGELFF; CDR3nt: TGTGCCAGTAGTGCAGCGGGAGGGCGAATCACCGGGGAGCTGTTTTTT